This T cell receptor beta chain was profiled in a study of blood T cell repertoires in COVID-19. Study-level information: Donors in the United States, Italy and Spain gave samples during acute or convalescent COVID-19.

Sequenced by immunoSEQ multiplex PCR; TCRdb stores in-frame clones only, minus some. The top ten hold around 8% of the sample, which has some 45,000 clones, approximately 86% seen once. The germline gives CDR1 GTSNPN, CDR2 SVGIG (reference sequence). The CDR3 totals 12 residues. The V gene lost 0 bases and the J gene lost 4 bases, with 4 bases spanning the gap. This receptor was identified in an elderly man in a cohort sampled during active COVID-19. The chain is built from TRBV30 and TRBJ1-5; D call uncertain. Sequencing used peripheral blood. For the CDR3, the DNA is TGTGCCTGGAGTGTTCCTAATCAGCCCCAGCATTTT. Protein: CAWSVPNQPQHF.